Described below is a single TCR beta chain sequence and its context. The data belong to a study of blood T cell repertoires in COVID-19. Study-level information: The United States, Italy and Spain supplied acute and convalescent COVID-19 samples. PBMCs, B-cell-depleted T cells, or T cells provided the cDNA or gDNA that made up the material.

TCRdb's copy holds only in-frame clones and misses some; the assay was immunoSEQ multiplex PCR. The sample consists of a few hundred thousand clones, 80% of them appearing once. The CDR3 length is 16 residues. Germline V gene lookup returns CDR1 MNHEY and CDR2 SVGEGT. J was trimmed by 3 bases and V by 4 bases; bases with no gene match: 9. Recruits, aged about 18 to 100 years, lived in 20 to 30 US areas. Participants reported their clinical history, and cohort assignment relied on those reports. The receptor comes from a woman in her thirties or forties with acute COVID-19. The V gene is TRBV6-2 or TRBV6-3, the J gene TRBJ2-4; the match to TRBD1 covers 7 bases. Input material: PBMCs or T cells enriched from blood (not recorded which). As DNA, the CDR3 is TGTGCCAGCAGTTCCTACAGGGGTAATGACAAAAACATTCAGTACTTC. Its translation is CASSSYRGNDKNIQYF.